A single sample gave rise to the 9 T cell receptor beta chains below, sequenced in a study of Ad26.COV2.S vaccination and SARS-CoV-2 variants. The treatment denotes: approximately 18 received Ad26.COV2.S at low or high dose, single or two shots; roughly five received placebo; per-sample allocation not given. Repertoires come from day 63 after the first vaccine or placebo injection. TCRdb's table, derived via immunoSEQ multiplex PCR, lists solely in-frame clones and lacks some. The sample records 400,000 to 450,000 clones, approximately 90% being singletons. The sample in question was peripheral blood, obtained in a trial of Ad26.COV2.S vaccine versus placebo. The origin of the receptors is a person between 18 and 60 years old who received the Ad26.COV2.S COVID-19 vaccine or a placebo.

The V and J genes are TRBV4-2 and TRBJ2-6; the match to TRBD2 covers 8 bases. Losses at the gene ends were 1 base for V and 0 bases for J; bases not matched to a gene: 8. The CDR3 has 19 residues. Germline CDR1 reads LGHNA; CDR2 reads YNFKEQ. CDR3 DNA: TGTGCCAGCAGCCAAGGGTCTAGCGGGTTAGGCTCTGGGGCCAACGTCCTGACTTTC. This encodes CASSQGSSGLGSGANVLTF.

The chain joins TRBV7-8 to TRBJ1-1; D is perhaps TRBD1 (6 bases). V shed 4 bases and J shed 5 bases, with 17 bases lying between them. The CDR3 has 15 amino acids. In germline, CDR1 is SGHVS, CDR2 FQNEAQ. The CDR3 DNA reads as TGTGCCAGCAGCTACGGACAGCGCGGAGGTACTGAAGCTTTCTTT. Translation: CASSYGQRGGTEAFF.

This sequence joins TRBV6-5 and TRBJ1-5, with D perhaps matching TRBD1 (5 bases). Deletions cut 6 bases from V and 1 base from J, with 13 bases between. Germline lookup yields CDR1 MNHEY and CDR2 SVGAGI. This CDR3 has 15 residues. The CDR3 loop is CASRGAGVSNQPQHF. The CDR3 DNA follows: TGTGCCAGCAGGGGAGCGGGGGTCAGCAATCAGCCCCAGCATTTT.

This clone was seen only once. V usage is TRBV29-1 and J usage is TRBJ2-7; no clear D gene. Germline V gene lookup returns CDR1 SQVTM and CDR2 ANQGSEA. The CDR3 consists of 12 residues. V gave up 4 bases and J gave up 2 bases, with 9 bases separating them. The CDR3 DNA follows: TGCAGCGTTGGTGGTATGACCTACGAGCAGTACTTC. It yields the protein CSVGGMTYEQYF.

This chain uses TRBV5-6 with TRBJ2-5; no definite D call. The V end lost 4 bases, the J end lost 4 bases, and 26 bases lay between the germline ends. This CDR3 spans 18 amino acids. Germline CDR1 SGHDT, CDR2 YYEEEE. This CDR3 reads CASSPASTPLIWRETQYF. The CDR3 region has the DNA TGTGCCAGCAGCCCCGCCTCGACACCTTTAATATGGCGAGAGACCCAGTACTTC.

To note about this clone: Other nucleotide sequences from this sample produce the same CDR3. The CDR3 nucleotides are TGCAGCGTTGGGGACTACAATGAGCAGTTCTTC. Translation: CSVGDYNEQFF. The rearrangement links TRBV29-1 to TRBJ2-1; no clear D gene. The CDR3 is made up of 11 amino acids. V lost 4 bases to trimming and J lost 3 bases, with 4 bases between them. The germline CDR1 and CDR2 sequences are SQVTM and ANQGSEA.

The rearrangement joins TRBV29-1 to TRBJ2-7; D ambiguous. This CDR3 contains 14 residues. Between the trimmed V and J ends, which lost 3 bases and 0 bases, there was a span of 12 bases. Germline V gene lookup returns CDR1 SQVTM and CDR2 ANQGSEA. CDR3 DNA sequence: TGCAGCGTTGAGTTGGCAGGCATCTCCTACGAGCAGTACTTC. This translates into CSVELAGISYEQYF.

This rearrangement joins TRBV6-5 to TRBJ2-7, with TRBD1 matching over 9 bases. There are 15 residues in the CDR3. Losses at the gene ends were 1 base for V and 5 bases for J; bases not matched to a gene: 6. The V gene's germline CDR1 is MNHEY and CDR2 SVGAGI. The CDR3, as DNA: TGTGCCAGCAGTTACTTAGGGACAGGGTGGCACGAGCAGTACTTC. The encoded protein is CASSYLGTGWHEQYF.

This clone was seen once. The chain employs TRBV5-1 and TRBJ2-3; 7 nucleotides agree with TRBD1. Germline-derived CDR1 and CDR2 are SGHRS and YFSETQ. The length of the CDR3 is 14 residues. Trimming cost V 0 bases and J 6 bases; bases outside gene matches: 4. In DNA, the CDR3 is TGCGCCAGCAGCTTGGGACAGGGTTGGGATACGCAGTATTTT. It is translated as CASSLGQGWDTQYF.